This T cell receptor beta chain was recorded in a study of cytomegalovirus exposure and HLA in healthy donors. Overall study results and limits: Investigators reported fewer than 200 TCR beta chains as tied to cytomegalovirus. The classifier was said to identify cytomegalovirus status with high specificity and sensitivity. Subsequent analysis of the roughly 120 validation repertoires found a tendency for first-cohort TCR clusters to co-occur. Many donors shared some public TCRs, even though most TCR sequences were rare.

The CDR3 has 12 amino acids. Trimming removed 1 base at V and 4 bases at J, with 4 bases between. Germline-derived CDR1 and CDR2 are SGHTA and FQGNSA. For this clone: Its antigen is currently unknown.

Assay: immunoSEQ multiplex PCR; the TCRdb copy retains only in-frame clones and omits some. The sample has 100,000 to 150,000 clones; around nine tenths are singletons. The sequence was obtained from a woman aged 18-30 years in good health and CMV-seronegative. Sequencing was carried out using PBMCs. The chain is built from TRBV7-2 and TRBJ1-2; D ambiguous. CDR3 region: CASSLDGYGYTF. CDR3 DNA: TGTGCCAGCAGCTTAGACGGCTATGGCTACACCTTC.